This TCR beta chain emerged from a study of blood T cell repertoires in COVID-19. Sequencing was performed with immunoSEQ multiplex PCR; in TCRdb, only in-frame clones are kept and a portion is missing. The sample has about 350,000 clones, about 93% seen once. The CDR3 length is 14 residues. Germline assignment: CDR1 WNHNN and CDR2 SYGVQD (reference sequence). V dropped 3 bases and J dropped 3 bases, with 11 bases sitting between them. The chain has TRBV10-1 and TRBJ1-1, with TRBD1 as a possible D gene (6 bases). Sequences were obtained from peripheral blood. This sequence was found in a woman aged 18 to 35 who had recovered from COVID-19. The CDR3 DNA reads TGCGCCAGCAGTGAAACACAGGGTTACACTGAAGCTTTCTTT. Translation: CASSETQGYTEAFF.